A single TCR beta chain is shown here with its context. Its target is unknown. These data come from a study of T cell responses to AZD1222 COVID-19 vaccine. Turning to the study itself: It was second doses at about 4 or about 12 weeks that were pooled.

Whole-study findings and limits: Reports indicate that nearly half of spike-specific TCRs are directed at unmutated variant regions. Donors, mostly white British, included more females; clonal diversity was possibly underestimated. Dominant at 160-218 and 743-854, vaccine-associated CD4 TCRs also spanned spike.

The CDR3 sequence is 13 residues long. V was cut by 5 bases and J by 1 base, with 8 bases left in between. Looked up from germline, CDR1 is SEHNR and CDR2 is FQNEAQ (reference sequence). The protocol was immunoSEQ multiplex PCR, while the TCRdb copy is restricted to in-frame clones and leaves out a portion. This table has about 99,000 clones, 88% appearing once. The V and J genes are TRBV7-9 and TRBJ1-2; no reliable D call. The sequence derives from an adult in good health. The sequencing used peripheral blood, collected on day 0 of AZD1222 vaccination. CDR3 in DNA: TGTGCCAGCAGCCCCGCCCGTAACTATGGCTACACCTTC. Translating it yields CASSPARNYGYTF.